A single sample gave rise to the 26 T cell receptor beta chains below, sequenced in a study of molecular identifiers for immune sequencing clone quantification. TCRdb passed the PCR reads through MiXCR, listing each CDR3 protein once. The sample has 100,000 or so distinct CDR3 sequences, 30% to 35% seen once. The sequencing input was naive CD8+ T cells from blood, with Jurkat cell RNA spiked in. Subset of the sample: FACS-sorted CD8+CD4-CCR7+CD45RA+ naive T cells. The receptors come from a human donor in good health. Some libraries in this study had Jurkat cell RNA spiked in.

This clonotype was detected only a few times. V usage is TRBV9 and J usage is TRBJ2-5; 8 bases line up with TRBD1. Unmatched junction bases numbered 6, after V lost 4 bases and J lost 4 bases. The germline V gene encodes CDR1 SGDLS and CDR2 YYNGEE. The CDR3 length is 14 residues. CDR3 region: CASSPGTGTETQYF. The CDR3 DNA reads TGTGCCAGCAGCCCGGGGACAGGCACAGAGACCCAGTACTTC.

This clonotype appeared many times. This chain uses TRBV12-5 with TRBJ1-1, with a possible D match to TRBD1 (6 bases). CDR1 and CDR2 (germline): LGHNT, FRNRAP. The CDR3 totals 17 residues. V lost 3 bases, J lost 4 bases, and 21 bases lay in between. The DNA for the CDR3 is TGTGCTAGTGGTTTCCCATTTCCAGGACAGCTGCTCACTGAAGCTTTCTTT. Amino acid sequence: CASGFPFPGQLLTEAFF.

As for this clonotype: A much larger clone differs from this one at a single base, so this may be a read error. The rearrangement joins TRBV6-6 to TRBJ2-7, with 8 positions matching TRBD2. This CDR3 region has 13 residues. The junction had 5 bases not matched to a gene; V was cut back by 5 bases and J by 5 bases. Germline-derived CDR1 and CDR2 are MNHNY and SVGAGI (reference sequence). The CDR3 sequence: CASSKAGEDEQYF. DNA of the CDR3: TGTGCCAGCAGTAAAGCGGGAGAGGACGAGCAGTACTTC.

This chain links TRBV9 with TRBJ2-2; D gene unclear. This CDR3 comprises 14 residues. Germline V lookup: CDR1 SGDLS, CDR2 YYNGEE. Trimming took 6 bases from V and 4 from J, leaving 13 bases between them. This CDR3 is CASKSTASTGELFF. In DNA, the CDR3 is TGTGCCAGCAAGTCTACCGCGAGCACCGGGGAGCTGTTTTTT.

This clonotype was picked up a small number of times. This chain uses TRBV7-6 with TRBJ2-7; no reliable D call. Germline-derived CDR1 and CDR2 are SGHVS and FNYEAQ. V lost 0 bases and J 5 bases, leaving 5 bases between the germline ends. The CDR3 length is 12 residues. CDR3 DNA: TGTGCCAGCAGCTTAGCTGGGGACGAGCAGTACTTC. As protein: CASSLAGDEQYF.

This clonotype came up a few times. V gene TRBV7-9 combines with J gene TRBJ2-1; 8 nucleotides align to TRBD1. V was pared by 5 bases and J by 1 base, with 10 bases of the junction left unmatched. CDR3 length: 17 residues. The germline CDR1 and CDR2 sequences are SEHNR and FQNEAQ (reference sequence). This CDR3 is CASSPPRTGSSYNEQFF. The CDR3 bases are TGTGCCAGCAGCCCTCCTCGGACAGGGTCGTCCTACAATGAGCAGTTCTTC.

This chain links TRBV11-2 with TRBJ2-3; D is undetermined. V was clipped by 3 bases and J by 0 bases, with 10 bases between them. Per the germline V gene, CDR1 is SGHAT and CDR2 is FQNNGV. This CDR3 has 15 residues. The CDR3 DNA reads as TGTGCCAGCAGCTTCCCAGCGCGAAGCACAGATACGCAGTATTTT. Translated: CASSFPARSTDTQYF.

This chain links TRBV29-1 with TRBJ2-5; D is uncertain. This CDR3 region has 13 residues. Trimming shortened V by 0 bases and J by 1 base, and 6 bases separated the two germline ends. Germline V CDR1 and CDR2: SQVTM, ANQGSEA. The CDR3 here is CSVEDRLQETQYF. The CDR3 region has the DNA TGCAGCGTTGAAGATCGGCTCCAAGAGACCCAGTACTTC. The full variable domain, rest sourced from reference TRBV29-1 and TRBJ2-5, is SAVISQKPSRDICQRGTSLTIQCQVDSQVTMMFWYRQQPGQSLTLIATANQGSEATYESGFVIDKFPISRPNLTFSTLTVSNMSPEDSSIYLCSVEDRLQETQYFGPGTRLLVL.

V and J are TRBV6-5 and TRBJ2-5; a weak D match, TRBD2 (5 bases). The CDR3 sequence is 14 residues long. Germline loops: CDR1 MNHEY, CDR2 SVGAGI. V lost 0 bases and J 5 bases, leaving 10 bases between the germline ends. The CDR3 DNA reads as TGTGCCAGCAGTTACTCGAGCCCGGGGGAGACCCAGTACTTC. Amino acid sequence: CASSYSSPGETQYF.

The chain uses TRBV20-1 and TRBJ2-7; 8 positions match TRBD1. Trimming cost V 0 bases and J 3 bases; bases outside gene matches: 7. The CDR3 runs to 15 residues. Germline V gives CDR1 DFQATT, CDR2 SNEGSKA (reference sequence). CDR3 protein: CSARDTQGANYEQYF. As DNA, the CDR3 is TGCAGTGCTAGAGACACGCAGGGGGCGAACTACGAGCAGTACTTC.

A remark on this clonotype: It may be a read error: a sequence one base away is much more abundant. The chain is built from TRBV29-1 and TRBJ2-3; possible D gene TRBD2, 5 bases. V was trimmed by 7 bases and J by 1 base, leaving 12 bases between them. There are 13 residues in the CDR3. Germline assignment: CDR1 SQVTM and CDR2 ANQGSEA. This CDR3 reads CSGDWRGTDTQYF. CDR3 coding DNA: TGCAGCGGTGATTGGCGGGGCACAGATACGCAGTATTTT.

With respect to this clonotype: Germline is not matched at one junction end, which may reflect a read error. This sequence joins TRBV27 and TRBJ2-3; D is ambiguous. From germline, CDR1 is MNHEY and CDR2 SMNVEV (reference sequence). The CDR3 loop spans 12 amino acids. CDR3 DNA: TGTGCCAGCAGAGGCCACACGGATACGCGGTATTTT. Translation: CASRGHTDTRYF.

This clonotype was seen at least ten times. This chain links TRBV28 with TRBJ2-5; D call uncertain. CDR1 and CDR2 from the germline V gene are MDHEN and SYDVKM. V was cut by 8 bases and J by 4 bases, with 23 bases left in between. The CDR3 extends over 16 amino acids. CDR3 loop: CASSLLPGSLGETQYF. DNA for the CDR3: TGTGCCAGCTCCTTGTTGCCAGGCTCTCTTGGAGAGACCCAGTACTTC. Combining the CDR3 with reference TRBV28 and TRBJ2-5 gives the whole variable domain DVKVTQSSRYLVKRTGEKVFLECVQDMDHENMFWYRQDPGLGLRLIYFSYDVKMKEKGDIPEGYSVSREKKERFSLILESASTNQTSMYLCASSLLPGSLGETQYFGPGTRLLVL.

This chain uses TRBV7-8 with TRBJ2-7, with 8 nucleotides matching TRBD2. The CDR3 has 16 amino acids. V lost 1 base and J lost 1; bases outside the gene matches: 6. The V gene's germline CDR1 is SGHVS and CDR2 FQNEAQ. CDR3: CASSLEGTRISYEQYF. DNA of the CDR3: TGTGCCAGCAGCTTAGAGGGGACTAGAATATCCTACGAGCAGTACTTC. Filled out from reference TRBV7-8 and TRBJ2-7, the complete variable domain reads GAGVSQSPRYKVAKRGQDVALRCDPISGHVSLFWYQQALGQGPEFLTYFQNEAQLDKSGLPSDRFFAERPEGSVSTLKIQRTQQEDSAVYLCASSLEGTRISYEQYFGPGTRLTVT.

The sample holds a few counts of this clonotype. The chain couples TRBV7-2 to TRBJ2-7; TRBD2 matches 9 bases. The CDR3 is 15 amino acids. The V gene's germline CDR1 is SGHTA and CDR2 FQGNSA. Trimming took 5 bases from V and 4 from J; bases not matched to a gene: 9. The CDR3 here is CASSPIAGVMYEQYF. The CDR3 region has the DNA TGTGCCAGCAGCCCAATAGCGGGAGTTATGTACGAGCAGTACTTC.

A few counts support this clonotype. The rearrangement links TRBV6-6 to TRBJ2-1; 7 bases line up with TRBD1. Trimming cost V 6 bases and J 3 bases; bases outside gene matches: 5. Germline V lookup: CDR1 MNHNY, CDR2 SVGAGI (reference sequence). The CDR3 runs to 14 residues. This CDR3 is CASSPTGNYNEQFF. CDR3 DNA sequence: TGTGCCAGCAGCCCGACAGGGAACTACAATGAGCAGTTCTTC.

The chain uses TRBV7-9 and TRBJ2-7; D possibly uses TRBD1 or TRBD2 (6 bases each). The CDR3 loop spans 16 amino acids. V dropped 4 bases and J dropped 7 bases, with 23 bases sitting between them. Germline V gives CDR1 SEHNR, CDR2 FQNEAQ (reference sequence). The chain's CDR3 is CASSSNRRGRLREQYF. The CDR3, as DNA: TGTGCCAGCAGCTCGAACCGGAGGGGGAGGCTGAGGGAGCAGTACTTC.

As concerns this clonotype: One junction end does not reproduce the germline sequence, and a read error may be involved. The chain recombines TRBV7-9 with TRBJ2-2; D may match TRBD1 or TRBD2 (5 bases each). Germline-derived CDR1 and CDR2 are SEHNR and FQNEAQ (reference sequence). The CDR3 is 14 amino acids. As DNA, the CDR3 is TGTGCCAGCAGCTTAGCGGTCGGGACCGGGGAGCGGTTTTTT. Translating it yields CASSLAVGTGERFF.

There are a few counts of this clonotype. The gene calls are TRBV2 and TRBJ2-3; TRBD2 is a possible D gene (5 bases). Trimming took off 0 bases at V and 5 bases at J, with 18 bases between the two ends. The CDR3 runs to 17 residues. CDR1 SNHLY and CDR2 FYNNEI come from the germline V gene. The CDR3 loop reads CASSEAPERIRRDTQYF. The CDR3 DNA reads TGTGCCAGCAGTGAAGCGCCAGAGCGGATAAGGAGAGATACGCAGTATTTT.

This clonotype has a handful of counts. The rearrangement joins TRBV21-1 to TRBJ2-2; the table's D call, TRBD2, was not checked against the DNA. TRBV21-1 counts as a pseudogene. The CDR3 sequence is 18 residues long. CDR3 in amino acids: CASSTMKRSGGGTGELFF. The CDR3 bases are TGTGCCAGCAGCACGATGAAGAGATCGGGAGGCGGTACCGGGGAGCTGTTTTTT.

At least ten counts were recorded for this clonotype. The chain couples TRBV7-6 to TRBJ1-1, with unresolved D. The V end was cut by 4 bases, the J end by 1 base, with 7 bases between. Germline V gene sequence: CDR1 SGHVS, CDR2 FNYEAQ. CDR3 length: 13 amino acids. The CDR3 DNA is TGTGCCAGCAGCTCCCAGAAGAACACTGAAGCTTTCTTT. It is translated as CASSSQKNTEAFF.

The V gene is TRBV7-2, the J gene TRBJ2-5, with D possibly being TRBD1 (5 bases). Germline CDR1 SGHTA, CDR2 FQGNSA. The CDR3 extends over 15 amino acids. Trimming took 1 base from V and 4 from J, leaving 13 bases between them. CDR3 region: CASSLGPGLGETQYF. The CDR3 region has the DNA TGTGCCAGCAGCTTAGGACCAGGGCTGGGAGAGACCCAGTACTTC.

As for this clonotype: A much larger clone lies one base from this, so it may be a read error. The gene calls are TRBV6-5 and TRBJ2-7, with 7 bases lining up with TRBD1. The trim removed 2 bases at V and 5 bases at J, leaving 6 bases unmatched. Per the germline V gene, CDR1 is MNHEY and CDR2 is SVGAGI. The CDR3 is 14 amino acids. DNA for the CDR3: TGTGCCAGCAGTTACAAGACAGGGAGCGACGAGCAGTACTTC. The encoded protein is CASSYKTGSDEQYF.

The table lists this clonotype with a few counts. The chain links TRBV28 to TRBJ1-5; D remains unclear. The CDR3 is 15 amino acids. Per the germline V gene, CDR1 is MDHEN and CDR2 is SYDVKM. V dropped 5 bases and J dropped 2 bases, with 13 bases sitting between them. The DNA of the CDR3 is TGTGCCAGCAGTCCAGAGCGGGGTGGCAATCAGCCCCAGCATTTT. This sequence encodes CASSPERGGNQPQHF.

The chain links TRBV4-3 to TRBJ2-1; 8 bases are a match to TRBD1. The CDR3 length is 16 residues. V was clipped by 3 bases and J by 6 bases; unmatched bases: 10. Germline V lookup: CDR1 LGHNA, CDR2 YSLEER. The chain's CDR3 is CASSQYTGTGLNEQFF. The CDR3 nucleotides read TGCGCCAGCAGCCAGTACACCGGGACAGGACTCAATGAGCAGTTCTTC.

V usage is TRBV20-1 and J usage is TRBJ2-6; tentative D call: TRBD1 (6 bases). Between the trimmed V and J ends, which lost 4 bases and 0 bases, there was a span of 16 bases. CDR1 and CDR2 (germline): DFQATT, SNEGSKA (reference sequence). The CDR3 is 17 residues long. CDR3 loop: CSAIQPGHFSGANVLTF. In DNA, the CDR3 is TGCAGTGCTATCCAGCCGGGACACTTCTCTGGGGCCAACGTCCTGACTTTC.